One and the same sample provided the 6 T cell receptor beta chains below, sequenced in a study of cytomegalovirus exposure and HLA in healthy donors. Method: immunoSEQ multiplex PCR; TCRdb's copy keeps in-frame clones and lacks some. The sample records 43,000 or so clones, 92% being singletons. Specimen: PBMCs. The origin of the receptors is a man aged 18 to 29 in good health and CMV-seronegative.

This chain's CDR3 is CASSYRLAGGGSYEQYF. The CDR3 DNA reads TGTGCCAGCAGTTACCGTCTAGCGGGAGGGGGCTCCTACGAGCAGTACTTC. V gene TRBV6-8 combines with J gene TRBJ2-7; 12 nucleotides line up with TRBD2. CDR3 length equals 17 residues. Losses at the gene ends were 2 bases for V and 0 bases for J; bases not matched to a gene: 5. The germline CDR1 and CDR2 sequences are MNHGY and SAAAGT.

The chain combines TRBV28 with TRBJ2-7; D gene ambiguous. Germline-derived CDR1 and CDR2 are MDHEN and SYDVKM. Trimming stripped 2 bases from V and 2 bases from J, with 7 bases between. The CDR3 sequence is 13 residues long. This CDR3 reads CASSLNGPYEQYF. In DNA form, the CDR3 reads TGTGCCAGCAGTTTAAACGGTCCCTACGAGCAGTACTTC.

The chain joins TRBV6-6 to TRBJ2-5; 8 positions match TRBD2. In germline, CDR1 is MNHNY, CDR2 SVGAGI (reference sequence). The CDR3 loop spans 11 amino acids. V lost 8 bases, J lost 7 bases, and 3 bases stayed unmatched. The CDR3 nucleotides read TGTGCCAGCTTAGCGGGGCCGACCCAGTACTTC. Translated, it gives CASLAGPTQYF.

This chain connects TRBV11-2 to TRBJ1-3; D gene unclear. This CDR3 contains 13 residues. CDR1 SGHAT and CDR2 FQNNGV come from the germline V gene. Trimming removed 11 bases at V and 2 bases at J, with 13 bases between. CDR3 sequence: CAGASVPGNTIYF. In DNA form, the CDR3 reads TGTGCCGGTGCATCGGTGCCTGGAAACACCATATATTTT. The variable domain in full, completed from reference TRBV11-2 and TRBJ1-3, reads EAGVAQSPRYKIIEKRQSVAFWCNPISGHATLYWYQQILGQGPKLLIQFQNNGVVDDSQLPKDRFSAERLKGVDSTLKIQPAKLEDSAVYLCAGASVPGNTIYFGEGSWLTVV.

This chain joins TRBV27 and TRBJ2-7; D remains unclear. Germline V gives CDR1 MNHEY, CDR2 SMNVEV (reference sequence). The CDR3 is made up of 11 amino acids. V shed 5 bases and J shed 3 bases, with 5 bases lying between them. The DNA for the CDR3 is TGTGCCAGCAGTAACTTCTACGAGCAGTACTTC. Its protein product is CASSNFYEQYF.

This sequence joins TRBV6-4 and TRBJ2-1; 10 nucleotides match TRBD2. Germline V gene lookup returns CDR1 MRHNA and CDR2 SNTAGT. The CDR3 is 15 amino acids. The ends lost 6 bases at V and 4 bases at J; junction bases unmatched: 6. CDR3 bases: TGTGCCAGCAGCCGAGCGGGAGGGGGGTACAATGAGCAGTTCTTC. This encodes CASSRAGGGYNEQFF.